Below are 7 T cell receptor beta chains sequenced from a single sample in a study of T-cell memory formation after mild COVID-19. Via MiXCR, TCRdb re-called the 5' RACE reads, giving one row per CDR3 protein. Found here are 200,000 to 250,000 distinct CDR3 sequences, more than 25% of them singletons; the top ten hold about an eighth. The sample consisted of PBMCs or a T cell subset sorted from them (not recorded which). The source of these receptors is an adult woman who had mild COVID-19 (a few samples of this study predate the infection). Cell type and time point are not known.

This clonotype turned up a few times. This chain joins TRBV3-1 and TRBJ2-2; 10 bases match TRBD2. The CDR3 sequence is 17 residues long. V shed 0 bases and J 3 bases; nucleotides not matched to a gene: 4. Germline values: CDR1 LGHDT, CDR2 YNNKEL (reference sequence). Here the CDR3 reads CASSQDGLAGDTGELFF. DNA of the CDR3: TGTGCCAGCAGCCAAGATGGTCTAGCGGGAGACACCGGGGAGCTGTTTTTT. The variable domain in full, with the rest retrieved from reference TRBV3-1 and TRBJ2-2, is DTAVSQTPKYLVTQMGNDKSIKCEQNLGHDTMYWYKQDSKKFLKIMFSYNNKELIINETVPNRFSPKSPDKAHLNLHINSLELGDSAVYFCASSQDGLAGDTGELFFGEGSRLTVL.

The chain joins TRBV7-7 to TRBJ2-3, with a tentative D call TRBD1 (6 bases). Germline lookup yields CDR1 SSHAT and CDR2 FNYEAQ (reference sequence). The V and J ends lost 0 bases and 1 base respectively, with 14 bases between them. This CDR3 is 17 amino acids long. CDR3 DNA sequence: TGTGCCAGCAGCTTAGCTCTGACAGGATGGGGCACAGATACGCAGTATTTT. This translates into CASSLALTGWGTDTQYF.

The chain links TRBV5-4 to TRBJ2-1, with 9 nucleotides matching TRBD1. The CDR3 consists of 15 residues. With 4 bases clipped from V and 7 bases from J, the junction kept 9 bases outside the gene matches. CDR1 and CDR2 (germline): SGHNT, YYREEE (reference sequence). DNA for the CDR3: TGTGCCAGCAGCCCAACAGGGGGCGTCTCGAATGAGCAGTTCTTC. It translates to CASSPTGGVSNEQFF.

The V gene is TRBV9, the J gene TRBJ2-2; perhaps TRBD1 as D (5 bases). The CDR3 has 14 amino acids. V lost 3 bases to trimming and J lost 1 base, with 7 bases between them. CDR1 and CDR2 from the germline V gene are SGDLS and YYNGEE. CDR3 coding DNA: TGTGCCAGCAGCGATCAGGGGAACACCGGGGAGCTGTTTTTT. This translates into CASSDQGNTGELFF.

This rearrangement joins TRBV7-9 to TRBJ2-7, with D uncertain. The CDR3 is made up of 11 amino acids. Trimming removed 1 base from V and 7 bases from J, with 5 bases in between. Per germline, CDR1 SEHNR and CDR2 FQNEAQ (reference sequence). The CDR3 sequence: CASSLEWEQYF. The CDR3, as DNA: TGTGCCAGCAGCTTAGAATGGGAGCAGTACTTC.

The chain recombines TRBV9 with TRBJ2-3; 9 bases map to TRBD1. CDR1 and CDR2 from the germline V gene are SGDLS and YYNGEE. This CDR3 contains 15 residues. The J segment lost 4 bases and the V segment lost 4 bases, leaving 7 bases of the junction unmatched. CDR3 nucleotide sequence: TGTGCCAGCAGCAACCACGGACAGGGGTCAGATACGCAGTATTTT. Protein: CASSNHGQGSDTQYF.

This clonotype was seen a few times. This chain links TRBV9 with TRBJ2-3; 7 bases are a match to TRBD2. J lost 2 bases, V lost 4 bases, and 7 bases had no gene match. CDR1 SGDLS and CDR2 YYNGEE come from the germline V gene. This CDR3 contains 15 residues. CDR3 in amino acids: CASSTSSGSTDTQYF. Written as DNA, the CDR3 is TGTGCCAGCAGCACCTCTAGCGGCTCCACAGATACGCAGTATTTT.